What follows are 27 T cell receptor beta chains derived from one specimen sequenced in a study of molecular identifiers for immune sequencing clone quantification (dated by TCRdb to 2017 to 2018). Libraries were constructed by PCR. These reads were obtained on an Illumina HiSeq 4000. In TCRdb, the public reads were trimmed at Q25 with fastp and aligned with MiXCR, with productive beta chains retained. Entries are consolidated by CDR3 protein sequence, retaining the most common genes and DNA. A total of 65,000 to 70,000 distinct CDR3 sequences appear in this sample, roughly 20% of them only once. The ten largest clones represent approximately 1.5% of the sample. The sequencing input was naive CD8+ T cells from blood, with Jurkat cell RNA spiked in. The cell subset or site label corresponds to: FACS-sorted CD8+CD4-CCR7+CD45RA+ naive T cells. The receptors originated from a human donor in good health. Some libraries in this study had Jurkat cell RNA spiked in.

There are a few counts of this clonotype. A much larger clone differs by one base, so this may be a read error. DNA for the CDR3: TGCGCCAGCAGCCAAGCCCCCTCCGGTAACACTGCAGCTTTCTTT. As protein: CASSQAPSGNTAAFF. The J gene is TRBJ1-1, the V gene TRBV4-1, with D uncertain. The germline V gene has CDR1 MGHRA and CDR2 YSYEKL. The CDR3 is 15 amino acids.

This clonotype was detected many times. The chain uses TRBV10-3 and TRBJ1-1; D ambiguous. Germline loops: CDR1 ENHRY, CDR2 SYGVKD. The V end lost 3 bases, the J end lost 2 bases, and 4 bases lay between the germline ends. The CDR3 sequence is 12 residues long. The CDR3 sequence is CAISDYNTEAFF. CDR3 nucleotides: TGTGCCATCAGTGATTACAACACTGAAGCTTTCTTT.

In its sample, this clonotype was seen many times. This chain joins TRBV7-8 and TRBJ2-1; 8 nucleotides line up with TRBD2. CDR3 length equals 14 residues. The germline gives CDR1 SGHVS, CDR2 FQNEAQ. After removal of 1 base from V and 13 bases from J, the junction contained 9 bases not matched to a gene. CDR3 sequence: CASSLEGLGKFQFF. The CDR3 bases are TGTGCCAGCAGCTTAGAGGGACTAGGGAAATTTCAGTTCTTC.

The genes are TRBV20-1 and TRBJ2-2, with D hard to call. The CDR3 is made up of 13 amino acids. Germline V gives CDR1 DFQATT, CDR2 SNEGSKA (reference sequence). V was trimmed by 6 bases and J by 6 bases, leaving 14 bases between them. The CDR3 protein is CSAIGFGSGELFF. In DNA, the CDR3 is TGCAGTGCCATAGGTTTTGGCTCCGGGGAGCTGTTTTTT.

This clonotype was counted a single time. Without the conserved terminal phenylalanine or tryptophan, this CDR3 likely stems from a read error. In DNA form, the CDR3 reads TGTGCCATCAGCGGAGAGCCAGGGGACCCCACAGATACGCAGTATCCT. It yields the protein CAISGEPGDPTDTQYP. The gene calls are TRBV10-3 and TRBJ2-3; D is possibly TRBD1 (6 bases). This CDR3 is 16 amino acids long. Germline V gene sequence: CDR1 ENHRY, CDR2 SYGVKD. Trimming removed 6 bases from V and 2 bases from J, with 18 bases in between.

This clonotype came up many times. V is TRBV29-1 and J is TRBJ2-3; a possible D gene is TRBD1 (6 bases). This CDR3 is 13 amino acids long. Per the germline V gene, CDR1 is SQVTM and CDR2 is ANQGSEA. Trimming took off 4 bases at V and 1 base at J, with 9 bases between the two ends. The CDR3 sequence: CSVGGRGTDTQYF. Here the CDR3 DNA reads TGCAGCGTTGGGGGGCGCGGCACAGATACGCAGTATTTT.

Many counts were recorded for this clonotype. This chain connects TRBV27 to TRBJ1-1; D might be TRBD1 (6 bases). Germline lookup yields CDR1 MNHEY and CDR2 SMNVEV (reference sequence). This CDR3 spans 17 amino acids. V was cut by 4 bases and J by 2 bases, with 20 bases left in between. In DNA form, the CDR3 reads TGTGCCAGCAGTTCGCGGGGAGACAGGCTTGGCAACACTGAAGCTTTCTTT. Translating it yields CASSSRGDRLGNTEAFF.

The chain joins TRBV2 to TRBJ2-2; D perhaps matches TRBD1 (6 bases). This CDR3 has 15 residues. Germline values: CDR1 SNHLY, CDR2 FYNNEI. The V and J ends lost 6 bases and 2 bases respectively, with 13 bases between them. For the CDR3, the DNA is TGTGCCAGCAGCTTGGACAGTCTAAACACCGGGGAGCTGTTTTTT. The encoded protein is CASSLDSLNTGELFF. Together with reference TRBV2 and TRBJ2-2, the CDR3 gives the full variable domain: EPEVTQTPSHQVTQMGQEVILRCVPISNHLYFYWYRQILGQKVEFLVSFYNNEISEKSEIFDDQFSVERPDGSNFTLKIRSTKLEDSAMYFCASSLDSLNTGELFFGEGSRLTVL.

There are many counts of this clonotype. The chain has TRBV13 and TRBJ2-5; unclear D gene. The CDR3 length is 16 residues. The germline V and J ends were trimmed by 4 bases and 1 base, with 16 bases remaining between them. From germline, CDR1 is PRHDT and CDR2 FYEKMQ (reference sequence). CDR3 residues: CASSSGRTLSQETQYF. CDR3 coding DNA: TGTGCCAGCAGCTCCGGACGAACTTTAAGCCAAGAGACCCAGTACTTC.

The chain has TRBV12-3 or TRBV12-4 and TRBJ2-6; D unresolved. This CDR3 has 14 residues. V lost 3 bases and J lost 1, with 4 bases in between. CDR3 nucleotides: TGTGCCAGCAGTTTTGTGTCTGGGGCCAACGTCCTGACTTTC. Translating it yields CASSFVSGANVLTF.

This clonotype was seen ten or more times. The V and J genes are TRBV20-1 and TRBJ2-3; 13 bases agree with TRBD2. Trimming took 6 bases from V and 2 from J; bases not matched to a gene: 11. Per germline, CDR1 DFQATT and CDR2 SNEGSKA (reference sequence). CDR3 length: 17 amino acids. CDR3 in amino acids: CSAITSTSGRLTDTQYF. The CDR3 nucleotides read TGCAGTGCGATTACCTCGACTAGCGGGAGGCTCACAGATACGCAGTATTTT.

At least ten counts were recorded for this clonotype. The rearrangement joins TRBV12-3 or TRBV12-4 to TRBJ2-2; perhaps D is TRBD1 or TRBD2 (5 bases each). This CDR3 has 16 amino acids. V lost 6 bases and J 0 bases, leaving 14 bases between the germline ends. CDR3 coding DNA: TGTGCCAGCAGAGTGAGGGGTGGGACGAACACCGGGGAGCTGTTTTTT. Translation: CASRVRGGTNTGELFF.

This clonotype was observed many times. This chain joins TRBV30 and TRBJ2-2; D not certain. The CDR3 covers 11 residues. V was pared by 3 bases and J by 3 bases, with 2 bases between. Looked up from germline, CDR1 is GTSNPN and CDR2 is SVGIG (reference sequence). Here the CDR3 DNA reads TGTGCCTGGAGGGACACCGGGGAGCTGTTTTTT. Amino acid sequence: CAWRDTGELFF.

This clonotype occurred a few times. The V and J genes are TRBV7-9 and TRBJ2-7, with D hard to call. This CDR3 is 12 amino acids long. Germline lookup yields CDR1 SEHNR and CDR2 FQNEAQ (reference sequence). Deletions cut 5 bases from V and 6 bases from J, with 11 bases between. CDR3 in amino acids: CASSDKPREQYF. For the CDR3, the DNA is TGTGCCAGCAGCGACAAACCTCGCGAGCAGTACTTC.

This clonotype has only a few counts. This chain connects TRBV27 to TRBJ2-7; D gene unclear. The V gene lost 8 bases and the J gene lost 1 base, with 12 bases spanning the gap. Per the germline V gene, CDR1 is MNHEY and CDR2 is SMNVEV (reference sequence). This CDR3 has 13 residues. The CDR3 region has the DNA TGTGCCAGCGGTTGGGCAAATTCCTACGAGCAGTACTTC. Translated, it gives CASGWANSYEQYF.

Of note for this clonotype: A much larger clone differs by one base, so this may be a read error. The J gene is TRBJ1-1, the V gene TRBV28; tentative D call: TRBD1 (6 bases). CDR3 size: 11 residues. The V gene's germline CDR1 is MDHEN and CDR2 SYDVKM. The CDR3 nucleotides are TGTGCCAGCAGTTTGGGACAACCAGCTGTCTTT. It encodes CASSLGQPAVF.

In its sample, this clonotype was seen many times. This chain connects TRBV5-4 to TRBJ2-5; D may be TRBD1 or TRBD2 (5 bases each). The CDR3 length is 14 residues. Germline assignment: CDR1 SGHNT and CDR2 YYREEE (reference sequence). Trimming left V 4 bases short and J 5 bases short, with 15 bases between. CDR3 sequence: CASSRDGEMETQYF. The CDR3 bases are TGTGCCAGCAGCCGGGACGGGGAGATGGAGACCCAGTACTTC.

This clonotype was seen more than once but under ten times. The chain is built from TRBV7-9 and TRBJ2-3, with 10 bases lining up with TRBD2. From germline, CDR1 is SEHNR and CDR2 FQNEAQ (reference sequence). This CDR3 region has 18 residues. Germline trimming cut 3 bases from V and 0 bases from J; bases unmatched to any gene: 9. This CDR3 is CASSFPLGLATSTDTQYF. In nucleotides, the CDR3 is TGTGCCAGCAGCTTCCCACTGGGACTAGCGACTAGCACAGATACGCAGTATTTT. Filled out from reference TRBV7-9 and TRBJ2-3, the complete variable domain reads DTGVSQNPRHKITKRGQNVTFRCDPISEHNRLYWYRQTLGQGPEFLTYFQNEAQLEKSRLLSDRFSAERPKGSFSTLEIQRTEQGDSAMYLCASSFPLGLATSTDTQYFGPGTRLTVL.

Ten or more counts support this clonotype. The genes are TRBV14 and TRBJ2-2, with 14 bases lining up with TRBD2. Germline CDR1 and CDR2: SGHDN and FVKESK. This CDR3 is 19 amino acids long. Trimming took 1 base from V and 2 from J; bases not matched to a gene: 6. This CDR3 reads CASSQAGLAGGVNTGELFF. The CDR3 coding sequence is TGTGCCAGCAGCCAAGCCGGACTAGCGGGAGGAGTTAACACCGGGGAGCTGTTTTTT. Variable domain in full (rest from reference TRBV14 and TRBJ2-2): EAGVTQFPSHSVIEKGQTVTLRCDPISGHDNLYWYRRVMGKEIKFLLHFVKESKQDESGMPNNRFLAERTGGTYSTLKVQPAELEDSGVYFCASSQAGLAGGVNTGELFFGEGSRLTVL.

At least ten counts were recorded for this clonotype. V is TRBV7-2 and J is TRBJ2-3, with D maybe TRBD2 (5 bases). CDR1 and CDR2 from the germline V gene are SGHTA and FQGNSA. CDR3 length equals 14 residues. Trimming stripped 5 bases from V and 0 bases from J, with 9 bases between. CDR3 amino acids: CASSPWTSTDTQYF. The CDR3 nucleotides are TGTGCCAGCAGCCCGTGGACTAGCACAGATACGCAGTATTTT.

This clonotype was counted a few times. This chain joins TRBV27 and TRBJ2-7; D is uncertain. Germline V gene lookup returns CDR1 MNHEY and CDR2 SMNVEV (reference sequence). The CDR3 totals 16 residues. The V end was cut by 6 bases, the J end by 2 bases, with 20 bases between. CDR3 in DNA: TGTGCCAGCAGCCCAAGCTTGGGCCTATTAACCTACGAGCAGTACTTC. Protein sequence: CASSPSLGLLTYEQYF.

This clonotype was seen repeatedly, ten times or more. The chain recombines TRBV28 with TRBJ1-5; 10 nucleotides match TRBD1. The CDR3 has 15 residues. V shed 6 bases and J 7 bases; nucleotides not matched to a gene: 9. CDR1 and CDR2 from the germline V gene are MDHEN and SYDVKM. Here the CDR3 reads CASSLGQGFRQPQHF. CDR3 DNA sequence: TGTGCCAGCAGCCTGGGACAGGGGTTTCGACAGCCCCAGCATTTT.

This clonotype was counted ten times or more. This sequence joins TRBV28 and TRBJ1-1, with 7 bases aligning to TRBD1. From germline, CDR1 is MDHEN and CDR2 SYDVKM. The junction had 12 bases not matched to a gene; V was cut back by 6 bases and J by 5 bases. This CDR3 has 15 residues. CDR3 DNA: TGTGCCAGCAGGAGTACAGGGGAGCTCGAGACTGAAGCTTTCTTT. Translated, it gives CASRSTGELETEAFF.

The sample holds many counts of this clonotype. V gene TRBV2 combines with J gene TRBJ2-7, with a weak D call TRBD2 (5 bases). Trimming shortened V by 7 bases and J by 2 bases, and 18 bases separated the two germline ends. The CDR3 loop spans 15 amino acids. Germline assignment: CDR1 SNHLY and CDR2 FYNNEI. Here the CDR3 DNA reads TGTGCCAGCACGACAACAGAGCTGAGGGCCTACGAGCAGTACTTC. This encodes CASTTTELRAYEQYF.

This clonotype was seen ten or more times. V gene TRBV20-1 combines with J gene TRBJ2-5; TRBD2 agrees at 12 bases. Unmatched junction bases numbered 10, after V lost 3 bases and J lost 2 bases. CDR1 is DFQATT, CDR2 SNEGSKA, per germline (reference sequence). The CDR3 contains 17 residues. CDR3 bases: TGCAGTGCTAGTCGACTAGCGGGAGATATGCAACAAGAGACCCAGTACTTC. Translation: CSASRLAGDMQQETQYF.

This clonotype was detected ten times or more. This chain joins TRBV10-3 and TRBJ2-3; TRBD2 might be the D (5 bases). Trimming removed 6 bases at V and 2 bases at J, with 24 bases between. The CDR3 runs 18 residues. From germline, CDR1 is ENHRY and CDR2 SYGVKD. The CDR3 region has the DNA TGTGCCATCAGGCCGACCAACTTGAGAGCGGAATTCACAGATACGCAGTATTTT. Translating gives CAIRPTNLRAEFTDTQYF.

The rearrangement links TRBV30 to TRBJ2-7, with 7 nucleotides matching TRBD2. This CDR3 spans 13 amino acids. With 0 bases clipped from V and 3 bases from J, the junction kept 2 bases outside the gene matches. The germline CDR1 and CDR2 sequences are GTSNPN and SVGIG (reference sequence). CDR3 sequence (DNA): TGTGCCTGGAGTGTAGGGAGGGGCTACGAGCAGTACTTC. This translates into CAWSVGRGYEQYF.